Sequencing of this T cell receptor (beta chain) was carried out in a study of cytomegalovirus exposure and HLA in healthy donors (dated by TCRdb to about 2017). Background on the whole study: An earlier analysis of roughly 610 of the donors reported approximately 260 Gb of sequence data and 117 million unique TCR beta sequences obtained from around 180 million T cells. The number of typed donors differed by locus: about 620-640 for A, B, C, DRB1 and DQB1; 522 for DQA1; about 600 for DPA1; and 450 to 480 for DPB1. Because of strong linkage in the cohort, 4 to 6 DR-DQ haplotypes were treated as single units for association and clustering. An earlier analysis of 500 to 750 of the donors applied high-throughput TCR beta sequencing to assess whether each TCR beta V gene segment acted as functional or pseudogenic. Both class I and class II loci were covered by HLA typing, at four-digit resolution. The study combined high-throughput TCR immunosequencing, statistical association of individual TCRs with disease status, and machine learning to predict cytomegalovirus infection status. The study aimed to test whether signatures of past pathogen exposure could be identified by cataloging public T cell receptors. In the later analysis, no new phenotypic data were used to find candidate immune exposures; instead, reliance was placed on TCR beta sequences and their occurrence across donors. Donor age, sex, ethnicity and CMV serostatus were collected together with the repertoire data. An early release covering roughly 600 HLA-typed donors comprised about 320 gigabases of sequencing data and 85 million to 100 million unique TCR sequences. A later genetic analysis took genome-wide SNP genotypes for about 55% of the 666 donors and used that subset as a discovery cohort. To study patterns of TCR occurrence, a later analysis re-analyzed previously published TCR beta repertoires from hundreds of donors and added high-resolution HLA genotyping. Using immunosequencing, the study profiled T cell repertoires from 500 to 800 subjects and related those repertoires to cytomegalovirus serostatus. A separate validation cohort of approximately 130 different subjects was used in addition to the roughly 720-subject first cohort. Among over 350 genotyped donors of the cohort, an average of approximately 250,000 unique TCR beta nucleotide sequences were sequenced per donor, roughly 18% of them non-productive. All discovery cohort repertoires had been generated on a single sequencing platform. Of the roughly 400 genotyped donors, approximately 83% fell in the genetic ancestry cluster associated with self-reported Caucasian donors. Broad study findings and their caveats: When HLA alleles, especially DR and DQ, strongly co-occurred, TCR associations were difficult to assign to individual alleles. The study listed 164 TCR beta chains as associated with cytomegalovirus. A group of highly shared sequence variants was considered likely to be a technical artifact of the sequencing pipeline. The presence/absence analyses assumed that sequencing depth was roughly uniform across donors, and that assumption may not be true. A later analysis associated 16,951 TCR beta sequences with specific HLA alleles at a false discovery rate of 0.05. Because the 87-base-pair reads could not distinguish some IMGT-functional V segments, including TRBV6-2 and TRBV6-3, those segments were excluded. In vitro tests confirmed that a few of the cytomegalovirus-associated TCR beta chains recognize cytomegalovirus antigens. In a later genetic analysis, fewer N-insertions in productive TCRs were reported among donors in an Asian-associated ancestry cluster than the roughly 640-donor mean. Most CMV-associated TCR beta chains appeared to be HLA-restricted in a later analysis, and the HLA associations seemed to be driven largely by CMV exposure. Because HLA typing was missing for some donors at each locus, association tests included only the typed subset. Compared with equally common non-associated chains, HLA-associated TCR beta chains in a later analysis were more clonally expanded and had lower generation probabilities. Immune exposure information for the cohort was limited to CMV serostatus. A later analysis found that TCR association rates varied across HLA loci, with DRB1 alleles showing the most associated TCRs and HLA-C alleles the fewest. In a later genetic analysis, a missense DCLRE1C variant was associated with V-gene and J-gene trimming of TCR beta chains, and the association was replicated in an independent cohort. While some public TCRs were present in many individuals, most TCR sequences turned up only very rarely across donors. Broadly in line with IMGT annotations, most TCR beta V segments showed up in productive rearrangements about 90% or about 30% of the time in an earlier analysis of several hundred of the donors. Because counts were too low, roughly 16 rarely observed V segments, including chromosome 9 orphons, were excluded from the earlier analysis of about 500 of the donors. In a later analysis, several top co-occurrence clusters were reported to appear linked to parvovirus B19, influenza, CMV and Epstein-Barr virus. The classifier was reported to diagnose cytomegalovirus status with high specificity and sensitivity in both the original and validation cohorts. The authors suggested that the approach could potentially be generalized to other disease states and immunological phenotypes. Linkage disequilibrium might explain the correlated functional status among segregating V segments, but an unknown experimental factor could not be ruled out. Only TCR beta chains were sequenced in this cohort, and the absence of alpha or paired-chain data limited detectable features. A further reported finding was that TCR beta sequences accurately predicted the HLA-A and HLA-B alleles for most subjects in the first cohort.

The cohort comprised fewer than 700 healthy bone marrow donors. At the time of sampling, all cohort members were nominally healthy, though unrecorded immune exposures were likely present. The donor tested CMV seronegative and was one of the 352 seronegative cohort members. A peripheral blood sample was collected from each donor, and TCR beta sequencing was performed on peripheral blood mononuclear cells. Genomic DNA was extracted from the blood cell samples with the Qiagen DNeasy Blood Extraction Kit. For this clone: Its specific antigen is unknown. No base-level quality is on record; no much larger clone is a single base apart.

The library was prepared using the immunoSEQ multiplex PCR assay. For the multiplex PCR, a mixture combining 60 forward primers for TCR Vbeta segments and 13 reverse primers for TCR Jbeta segments was used. A multiplex PCR assay on genomic DNA amplified the CDR3 region of rearranged TCR beta genes. The Illumina HiSeq System was used to sequence the amplified TCR beta libraries as 87-base-pair reads. In the paper's pipeline: A later analysis tallied roughly 78 million unique TCR beta chains across the 666 repertoires, and about 10 million of those chains were shared by two or more donors. To remove PCR and sequencing errors, raw reads were error-corrected and collapsed into unique sequences using a nearest-neighbor algorithm that merged closely related sequences. Alignment of CDR3 sequences to IMGT reference sequences was used to assign V, D and J gene segments. For a sequence to be retained, at least a six-nucleotide match to both a V gene segment and a J gene segment was required. Rearrangements were called productive when the CDR3 lacked stop codons and stayed in frame with V and J; all others were non-productive. Following IMGT convention, CDR3 was defined as the stretch from the second conserved V-encoded cysteine to the conserved J-encoded phenylalanine. In an earlier analysis of roughly 610 of the donors, sequences lacking an unambiguous match to a single V gene segment were excluded. In an earlier analysis of 587 of the donors, V segments were called functional above 56.7% productive rearrangements and were called segregating when the between-donor standard deviation exceeded 5%. A statistical classification framework was built to diagnose cytomegalovirus status from the catalog of TCR beta chain sequences. In a later analysis, V and J genes were assigned by comparing TCR nucleotide sequences against IMGT/GENE-DB human TR gene sequences. In a later analysis, CDR3 sequences and most-parsimonious VDJ recombination scenarios were assigned using the TCRdist pipeline. In a later analysis, each TCR beta chain was defined by its CDR3 amino acid sequence together with its V-gene family, and reads without a unique V-gene family were excluded. A later analysis removed several hundred highly shared, low-generation-probability nucleotide sequences to deal with suspected cross-contamination and a sequencing artifact. A later analysis calculated a clonal expansion index for each public chain from normalized within-repertoire ranks of inferred template counts. In a later analysis, generation probabilities were computed using a VDJ recombination model fitted to out-of-frame rearrangements, and the results were checked against IGoR. Hypergeometric tests were used in a later analysis to score TCR-TCR, TCR-HLA and TCR-CMV co-occurrence, with a repertoire-size bias correction applied to the TCR pairs. To estimate false discovery rates, a later analysis permuted the HLA or CMV assignments 20 times. A later analysis grouped co-occurring TCRs with DBSCAN, adding TCRdist sequence similarity when clustering within HLA-allele-positive subsets. For co-occurrence clustering, repertoires with fewer than 30,000 or more than 120,000 public chains were excluded, along with about five repertoires with anomalous nucleotide sharing. The immuneACCESS repertoire file appears here via TCRdb, limited to in-frame rearrangements. These files lack a portion of the clones; in checked studies, under half of the deficit traces to unresolved V genes, and the cause of the others is not known. The V and J calls and clone size were taken over from that table, and D and trimming were inferred from the DNA. This sample comprises roughly 90,000 clones, approximately 84% of them detected only once. In total, the top ten clones hold around 1.9% of the sample.

Germline trimming: 1 base from V, 4 bases from J; junction bases outside gene matches: 11. From the cysteine up to the phenylalanine, the CDR3 has a length of 19 residues. The read is trimmed to its CDR3 DNA, 57 bases read in frame from base 1. From a lookup of the germline V gene, CDR1 and CDR2 are SGDLS and YYNGEE. This chain is built from TRBV9 and TRBJ2-2, and 12 junction bases match TRBD2. Sequencing was done on a sample of PBMCs. The source of this sequence is a man younger than 35 in good health and CMV-seronegative. The encoded CDR3 is CASSVIQGGLAGPTGELFF. The DNA sequence is TGTGCCAGCAGCGTAATTCAAGGAGGACTAGCGGGACCCACCGGGGAGCTGTTTTTT. Joined to the reference TRBV9 and TRBJ2-2 proteins, this CDR3 gives the full variable domain: DSGVTQTPKHLITATGQRVTLRCSPRSGDLSVYWYQQSLDQGLQFLIQYYNGEERAKGNILERFSAQQFPDLHSELNLSSLELGDSALYFCASSVIQGGLAGPTGELFFGEGSRLTVL.